The clone carrying this T cell receptor beta chain was seen only a few times. What it binds is unknown. The source of the sample is a study of blood T cells in healthy people across ages. The CDR3 length is 16 residues. Per germline, CDR1 LGHNA and CDR2 YSLEER. Trimming took off 0 bases at V and 6 bases at J, with 18 bases between the two ends. The second PCR ran roughly 6 to 11 cycles with a sample-barcoded 5' primer and J-beta primers. TCRdb reanalysed the 5' RACE reads using MiXCR and keeps one entry per CDR3 protein. The sample shows roughly 1.5 million distinct CDR3 sequences, under 55% of them seen only once. Overall study findings and caveats: Estimated diversity across one million T cells was deemed an underestimate.

The source of this sequence is a woman between 18 and 29 years old in good health. The sequencing input was blood. The gene calls are TRBV4-3 and TRBJ2-7, with D unresolved. The CDR3 region is CASSQDFGNRRFEQYF. Written as DNA, the CDR3 is TGCGCCAGCAGCCAAGATTTTGGAAATAGGCGTTTCGAGCAGTACTTC.